Listed below are T cell receptor beta chains from one sample, sequenced in a study of T cells after posttransplantation cyclophosphamide. The assay was immunoSEQ multiplex PCR, and TCRdb's table has in-frame clones only and misses some. The specimen has fewer than 3,500 clones, none found just once. The material sequenced was PBMCs, taken after allogeneic stem cell transplant with posttransplant cyclophosphamide. The receptors come from a female patient aged 50-65 years who received an allogeneic stem cell transplant from a related donor, was CMV-positive, and had no GVHD. Certain T cells may be donor cells from the graft. CDR3s include the opening cysteine and the closing phenylalanine or tryptophan. The D gene is left open where the match is weak. Expanded clones get a size class; other rows say once, few or many, or leave the size out.

clone_size d_call j_call v_call cdr3_nt cdr3_aa
many . TRBJ2-6 TRBV30 TGTGCCTGGATGAGGGGTTCAGGGGCCAACGTCCTGACTTTC CAWMRGSGANVLTF
many . TRBJ1-6 TRBV10-3 TGTGCCATCAGTGAGGTTATCCAGGGGAGAGATTCACCCCTCCACTTT CAISEVIQGRDSPLHF
medium-sized . TRBJ1-5 TRBV2 TGTGCCAGCAGTGAAGCCGGTAGCAATCAGCCCCAGCATTTT CASSEAGSNQPQHF
medium-sized . TRBJ1-1 TRBV6-6 TGTGCCAGCAGTCAAGGTCTCCTGAACACTGAAGCTTTCTTT CASSQGLLNTEAFF
medium-sized TRBD2 TRBJ2-7 TRBV19 TGTGCCAGTAGTATAAGCCTGGGCGGGAGTTACGAGCAGTACTTC CASSISLGGSYEQYF
many TRBD1 TRBJ1-4 TRBV5-4 TGTGCCAGCAGCTTGGGGGGGACAGCGTCTGAAAAACTGTTTTTT CASSLGGTASEKLFF
medium-sized TRBD2 TRBJ2-1 TRBV27 TGTGCCAGCAGCTCCGGGACTAGGCCCAATGAGCAGTTCTTC CASSSGTRPNEQFF
many . TRBJ1-1 TRBV11-2 TGTGCCAGCAGCTTAGATCGGGGGGCTTTCTTT CASSLDRGAFF
many TRBD2 TRBJ2-7 TRBV30 TGTGCCTGGAGTGTACTTGGCGGGAGGGCCAAGAAGTACTTC CAWSVLGGRAKKYF
many . TRBJ1-2 TRBV7-2 TGTGCCAGCAGCTTAGGGGCCAACTATGGCTACACCTTC CASSLGANYGYTF
medium-sized TRBD1 TRBJ1-1 TRBV12-3/TRBV12-4 TGTGCCAGCAGCCTACAGGGGGACACTGAAGCTTTCTTT CASSLQGDTEAFF
many . TRBJ1-5 TRBV9 TGTGCCAGTGGAACAGCGGATAGCAATCAGCCCCAGCATTTT CASGTADSNQPQHF
many . TRBJ2-7 TRBV19 TGTGCCAGTAGCCCGACAGGCCAGTCCTACGAGCAGTACTTC CASSPTGQSYEQYF
medium-sized . TRBJ1-5 TRBV4-2 TGTGCCAGCAGCCAAGATCCCAGGGGCGATCAGCCCCAGCATTTT CASSQDPRGDQPQHF
medium-sized . TRBJ1-2 TRBV18 TGTGCCAGCTCACCGCTGAGGGGCTACACCTTC CASSPLRGYTF
many TRBD1 TRBJ1-1 TRBV7-2 TGTGCCAGCAGCGGACAGGTGAACACTGAAGCTTTCTTT CASSGQVNTEAFF
many . TRBJ1-5 TRBV27 TGTGCCAGCAGTTTTGGGACACCTTTAGACGGGCCCCAGCATTTT CASSFGTPLDGPQHF
many TRBD2 TRBJ2-1 TRBV6-5 TGTGCCAGCAGGCGGGGACTAGCGGGACGAAATGAGCAGTTCTTC CASRRGLAGRNEQFF
many TRBD1 TRBJ2-1 TRBV24-1 TGTGCCACCAGTGATTTCGCGCAATTAACCGGACAGGGGGGGAATGAGCAGTTCTTC CATSDFAQLTGQGGNEQFF
. . TRBJ2-2 TRBV9 TGTGCCAGCAGCGCTCAGCGAGTCACCGGGGAGCTGTTTTTT CASSAQRVTGELFF
medium-sized TRBD1 TRBJ1-4 TRBV27 TGTGCCAGCAGTTTAGAGACAGGGGCAAATGAAAAACTGTTTTTT CASSLETGANEKLFF